The clone carrying this TCR beta chain was recorded a few times. Trimming took off 3 bases at V and 0 bases at J, with 17 bases between the two ends. The CDR3 runs to 17 residues. The germline V gene encodes CDR1 ENHRY and CDR2 SYGVKD. The data derive from a study of cytomegalovirus exposure and HLA in healthy donors. For the study at large: One earlier analysis, a look at around 180 million T cells, found 100 million to 130 million unique TCR beta sequences.

13 Jbeta primers and 60 Vbeta primers were used for the PCR. Here immunoSEQ multiplex PCR was the method, and the copy in TCRdb shows in-frame clones only, minus some. Among about 190,000 clones listed, around four fifths were seen once. This chain joins TRBV10-3 and TRBJ1-1; D may be TRBD1 (6 bases). Material for sequencing was PBMCs. This clonotype originated in a man aged 40-50 years in good health and CMV-seropositive. The chain's CDR3 is CAISEFIQGSMNTEAFF. CDR3 DNA sequence: TGTGCCATCAGTGAATTTATTCAGGGGAGCATGAACACTGAAGCTTTCTTT.